This T cell receptor beta chain was identified during a study of blood T cell repertoires in COVID-19. This clone was counted between two and nine times. Original handling: Amplification of reference gene primers provided the estimated nucleated cell counts. Profiled with immunoSEQ multiplex PCR; TCRdb holds only in-frame clones, not every one. The V and J calls and clone size were taken over from that table, and D and trimming were inferred from the DNA. The table lists about 220,000 clones, more than 75% of them singletons. This TCR derives from a woman aged 70 to 79 with COVID-19, enrolled during active disease. The sequenced sample consisted of peripheral blood.

The CDR3 sequence: CASRRQGLMNTEAFF. CDR3 DNA: TGTGCCAGCAGACGACAGGGCCTAATGAACACTGAAGCTTTCTTT. This chain connects TRBV6-5 to TRBJ1-1; 7 nucleotides match TRBD1. Looked up from germline, CDR1 is MNHEY and CDR2 is SVGAGI. CDR3 length equals 15 residues. V shed 6 bases, J shed 0 bases, and the junction held 7 bases outside the gene matches.